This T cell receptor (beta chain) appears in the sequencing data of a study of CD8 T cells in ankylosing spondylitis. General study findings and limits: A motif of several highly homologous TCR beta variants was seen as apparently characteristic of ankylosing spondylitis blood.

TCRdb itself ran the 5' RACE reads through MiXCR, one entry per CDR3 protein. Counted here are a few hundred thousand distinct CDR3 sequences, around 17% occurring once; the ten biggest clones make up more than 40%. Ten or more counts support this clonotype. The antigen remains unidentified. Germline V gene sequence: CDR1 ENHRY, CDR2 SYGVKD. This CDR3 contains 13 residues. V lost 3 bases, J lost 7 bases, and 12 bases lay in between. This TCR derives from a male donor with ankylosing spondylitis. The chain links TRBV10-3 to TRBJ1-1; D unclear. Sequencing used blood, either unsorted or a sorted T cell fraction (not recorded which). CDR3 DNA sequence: TGTGCCATCAGTGATGTGTCGGACTTTGAAGCTTTCTTT. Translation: CAISDVSDFEAFF.